This paragraph covers one T cell receptor (beta chain) sequence. Its target is unknown. The V gene's germline CDR1 is SGHVS and CDR2 FQNEAQ. V lost 4 bases, J lost 6 bases, and 8 bases stayed unmatched. The CDR3 is made up of 14 amino acids. TCRdb's copy holds only in-frame clones and misses some; the assay was immunoSEQ multiplex PCR. This record lists 25,000 to 30,000 clones, none seen once only, and the top ten clones contain approximately 3%. This specimen comes from a study of T cells after posttransplantation cyclophosphamide. Study results and caveats: Donor CD8+ memory clones often dominated recipient blood repertoires at later times.

Sequenced: PBMCs. The TCR sequence derives from a woman aged 55-69 years in good health, CMV-negative, and a related stem cell transplant donor. The chain couples TRBV7-8 to TRBJ1-1; TRBD1 matches 7 bases. The CDR3 sequence is CASSSRQGRAEAFF. The CDR3 nucleotides are TGTGCCAGCAGCTCCCGACAGGGAAGGGCTGAAGCTTTCTTT.